Sequencing of this TCR beta chain was carried out in a study of a mutant IDH1 vaccine in newly diagnosed glioma. Study in general: Treated patients comprised 62.5% males and 37.5% females, mean age approximately 38 years. It was radiotherapy, temozolomide, or both that patients received previously, with most receiving both. Study-wide results and caveats: Among top peripheral T cell clonotypes, changes seemed unrelated to pseudoprogression.

The time point is: week 5, during vaccination. Every vaccine dose comprised 300 ug of mutant IDH1 20-mer peptide plus topical imiquimod. Of note for this clone: What it binds is not known.

Clones were sequenced by immunoSEQ multiplex PCR, and TCRdb holds only the in-frame ones, with some missing. This table holds fewer than 30,000 clones, roughly 77% found once. Trimming took 6 bases from V and 3 from J; bases not matched to a gene: 8. Germline values: CDR1 SNHLY, CDR2 FYNNEI. The CDR3 loop spans 15 amino acids. This clonotype originated in a man aged 35-49 years with glioma. Specimen: PBMCs, collected from a glioma patient whose treatment included an IDH1 peptide vaccine. The rearrangement uses TRBV2 and TRBJ2-3; 8 bases agree with TRBD1. In DNA, the CDR3 is TGTGCCAGCAGCGGAAACAGGGGGAGGACAGATACGCAGTATTTT. Its translation is CASSGNRGRTDTQYF.